One and the same sample provided the 15 T cell receptor beta chains below, sequenced in a study of tumor-infiltrating lymphocytes in primary liver carcinoma. The investigators made TCR beta cDNA from approximately 500 ng total RNA, using a constant-region primer. Employing slightly modified ARM-PCR, three nested multiplex PCR rounds were run, and these gave rise to the TCR beta libraries. It was with TRBV1-TRBV30 forward primers and a C-beta reverse primer that the first two PCR rounds were run, at approximately 10 cycles each. MiXCR, applied by TCRdb to the multiplex PCR reads, yields one record per CDR3 protein. Among some 46,000 distinct CDR3 sequences listed, 75% were seen once. Each 20-30 mg portion of unsorted bulk tissue served as the source for co-extraction of RNA and DNA. What was sequenced was tumor-adjacent normal liver tissue. Receptors were obtained from a young woman with primary liver carcinoma and hepatitis B virus infection.

This clonotype was detected many times. This chain joins TRBV7-3 and TRBJ2-1; weak D call: TRBD1 (5 bases). This CDR3 has 15 residues. V lost 3 bases, J lost 0 bases, and 9 bases lay in between. The germline V gene has CDR1 SGHTA and CDR2 FQGTGA. CDR3 DNA sequence: TGTGCCAGCAGCTTCCAGGGAAGCTCCTACAATGAGCAGTTCTTC. This translates into CASSFQGSSYNEQFF.

On this clonotype itself: A much larger clone differs from this one at a single base, so this may be a read error. The chain employs TRBV2 and TRBJ2-2; D is uncertain. Germline V lookup: CDR1 SNHLY, CDR2 FYNNEI. The CDR3 extends over 11 amino acids. CDR3 region: CVSMGSGELFF. The DNA of the CDR3 is TGTGTCAGCATGGGATCCGGGGAGCTGTTTTTT.

A note on this clonotype: This may be a read error, as it is one base from a much larger clone. The chain is built from TRBV11-3 and TRBJ1-2; TRBD1 aligns across 7 bases. The CDR3 extends over 14 amino acids. Germline CDR1 and CDR2: SGHNT and YENEEA. This CDR3 is CASNLQGIPYGYTF. Here the CDR3 DNA reads TGTGCCAGCAACTTACAGGGGATCCCCTATGGCTACACCTTC.

In regard to this clonotype: Without the conserved terminal phenylalanine or tryptophan, this CDR3 likely stems from a read error. The rearrangement links TRBV4-3 to TRBJ2-2; D not certain. Germline V gives CDR1 LGHNA, CDR2 YSLEER. The CDR3 is made up of 12 amino acids. The CDR3 region is CDSRLGTGELFS. The CDR3, as DNA: TGCGACAGCAGACTTGGCACAGGGGAGCTGTTTTCT.

CDR3: CATSGTPCGEQFF. The CDR3 DNA sequence: TGTGCCACTAGCGGGACTCCGTGTGGAGAGCAGTTCTTC. The genes are TRBV12-3 or TRBV12-4 and TRBJ2-1, with TRBD2 matching 9 bases. The CDR3 is made up of 13 amino acids. V lost 10 bases to trimming and J lost 10 bases; unmatched junction nucleotides: 11.

In regard to this clonotype: This CDR3 is missing its conserved last phenylalanine or tryptophan, likely due to a read error. V gene TRBV11-1 combines with J gene TRBJ2-5; 8 bases agree with TRBD1. Trimming removed 8 bases from V and 9 bases from J; junction bases left unmatched: 14. The CDR3 runs to 14 residues. CDR1 is SGHAT, CDR2 FQDESV, per germline (reference sequence). CDR3 amino acids: CASGWAGGTGAQYY. As DNA, the CDR3 is TGTGCCAGCGGCTGGGCAGGGGGCACTGGGGCCCAGTACTAC.

Turning to this clonotype: One end of the junction does not line up with germline, which may come from a read error. This chain joins TRBV11-2 and TRBJ2-3, with D perhaps matching TRBD2 (5 bases). The CDR3 runs 16 residues. Germline CDR1 SGHAT, CDR2 FQNNGV. The CDR3 nucleotides are TGTGCCAACAGCCCGAGGGAGACGCCGAGCATAGATACGCAGTATTTT. Protein: CANSPRETPSIDTQYF.

Concerning this clonotype itself: This CDR3 is missing its conserved last phenylalanine or tryptophan, likely due to a read error. The V call is TRBV11-2, the J call TRBJ2-1, with a weak D call TRBD2 (5 bases). Germline lookup yields CDR1 SGHAT and CDR2 FQNNGV. The CDR3 is 16 amino acids. The CDR3 spells CASSLGVGSSFNEQFL. In DNA form, the CDR3 reads TGTGCCAGCAGCTTAGGCGTAGGGAGCTCCTTCAATGAACAGTTCTTA.

This rearrangement joins TRBV6-5 to TRBJ2-3; 8 nucleotides agree with TRBD2. CDR3 length equals 16 residues. With 6 bases clipped from V and 5 bases from J, the junction kept 13 bases outside the gene matches. Germline CDR1 and CDR2: MNHEY and SVGAGI. The CDR3 loop reads CASSNSRGRTRDTQYF. The CDR3 DNA reads TGTGCCAGCAGCAACTCTCGCGGGAGGACCAGAGATACGCAGTATTTT.

Worth noting for this clonotype: One end of the junction does not line up with germline, which may come from a read error. V is TRBV11-3 and J is TRBJ2-1; the match to TRBD2 covers 11 bases. Germline assignment: CDR1 SGHNT and CDR2 YENEEA. The CDR3 is 15 residues long. CDR3 in DNA: TGTGCTAGCAGCCGATTAGCGGGGGGGGGGTATGGGCAGTTCTTC. Its translation: CASSRLAGGGYGQFF.

Regarding this clonotype: A read error may be the cause here, since a much bigger clone is one base away. This chain joins TRBV6-4 and TRBJ2-3; unclear D gene. This CDR3 has 13 residues. Germline CDR1 is MRHNA and CDR2 is SNTAGT. The CDR3 reads CSSSDSTEDTQYF. The CDR3 coding sequence is TGTTCCAGCAGTGACTCGACCGAGGATACGCAGTATTTT.

As to this clonotype: The CDR3 end shows no conserved phenylalanine or tryptophan, and so a read error is likely. The limits of the CDR3 on the DNA are not certain, so only TCRdb's listed CDR3 is given. The rearrangement joins TRBV12-3 or TRBV12-4 to TRBJ2-2; TRBD1, the table's D call, lacks a check against the DNA. The CDR3 is 13 amino acids long, termini counted. CDR3 region: CASILTGIGEPFL.

Regarding this clonotype: Relative to the germline gene, one junction end is altered; a read error may explain this. The V and J genes are TRBV20-1 and TRBJ2-1; 12 bases map to TRBD2. The germline V gene has CDR1 DFQATT and CDR2 SNEGSKA (reference sequence). The CDR3 spans 17 residues. The CDR3 sequence is CSARDSRETSGSYELFF. CDR3 sequence (DNA): TGCAGTGCTAGAGACTCCCGGGAGACTAGCGGGAGCTATGAGCTGTTCTTC.

Points on this clonotype: Its ends do not fully match the called genes, so a read error is possible. This sequence joins TRBV28 and TRBJ2-1; D not certain. Germline V gene lookup returns CDR1 MDHEN and CDR2 SYDVKM. The CDR3 totals 16 residues. CDR3 sequence reads: CASSPPSLGSYNKQFF. As DNA, the CDR3 is TGTGCCAGCAGTCCACCTTCGCTTGGCTCCTACAATAAGCAGTTCTTC.

This clonotype was picked up many times. The rearrangement links TRBV7-9 to TRBJ2-1; 8 nucleotides agree with TRBD1. The CDR3 runs 14 residues. The trim removed 4 bases at V and 5 bases at J, leaving 4 bases unmatched. CDR1 and CDR2 (germline): SEHNR, FQNEAQ (reference sequence). CDR3 bases: TGTGCCAGCAGCTCCGGACAGGGCCACAATGAGCAGTTCTTC. Amino acids: CASSSGQGHNEQFF. Using reference TRBV7-9 and TRBJ2-1 for the parts outside the CDR3, the full variable domain is DTGVSQNPRHKITKRGQNVTFRCDPISEHNRLYWYRQTLGQGPEFLTYFQNEAQLEKSRLLSDRFSAERPKGSFSTLEIQRTEQGDSAMYLCASSSGQGHNEQFFGPGTRLTVL.